A single sample is the source of the 9 T cell receptor beta chains below, sequenced in a study of CD8 T cells in Susac syndrome. An amount of RNA that ranged from roughly 0.45 to 1 ug was reverse transcribed with random hexamers. TCRdb itself ran the immunoSEQ multiplex PCR reads through MiXCR, one entry per CDR3 protein. This sample has 180,000 or so distinct CDR3 sequences, with about 96% found just once. Sequences were obtained from CD4+ T cells from PBMCs. The receptors here all came from a human donor with multiple sclerosis.

The CDR3 bases are TGCAGTGCGCCGGACAGGAAAACCTCCTACAATGAGCAGTTCTTC. Amino acids: CSAPDRKTSYNEQFF. The chain joins TRBV20-1 to TRBJ2-1, with 7 bases aligning to TRBD1. The CDR3 is 15 amino acids. The germline V gene has CDR1 DFQATT and CDR2 SNEGSKA (reference sequence). The V segment lost 6 bases and the J segment 0 bases; nucleotides outside the gene matches: 8.

The chain couples TRBV20-1 to TRBJ1-1; D remains unclear. CDR3 size: 14 residues. CDR1 and CDR2 from the germline V gene are DFQATT and SNEGSKA (reference sequence). V lost 1 base, J lost 0 bases, and 9 bases lay in between. The CDR3 is CSARAEGLNTEAFF. The CDR3 coding sequence is TGCAGTGCTAGAGCGGAAGGGCTGAACACTGAAGCTTTCTTT.

CDR3 region: CASSLAGRLSYEQYF. The CDR3 DNA reads TGTGCCAGCAGCTTGGCCGGTCGCCTCTCCTACGAGCAGTACTTC. The chain is built from TRBV5-6 and TRBJ2-7; D not resolved. This CDR3 spans 15 amino acids. The germline V and J ends were trimmed by 0 bases and 0 bases, with 10 bases remaining between them. CDR1 and CDR2 from the germline V gene are SGHDT and YYEEEE.

The rearrangement uses TRBV3-1 and TRBJ2-7; D is unclear. The CDR3 length is 15 residues. The V gene's germline CDR1 is LGHDT and CDR2 YNNKEL (reference sequence). V lost 4 bases to trimming and J lost 7 bases, with 20 bases between them. CDR3 nucleotide sequence: TGTGCCAGCAGCCTTGCTAAAAGCTTGGGTTCTGAGCAGTACTTC. Translation: CASSLAKSLGSEQYF.

The gene calls are TRBV29-1 and TRBJ2-7; 7 bases align to TRBD1. CDR3 size: 14 residues. Per germline, CDR1 SQVTM and CDR2 ANQGSEA. Trimming at V came to 0 bases and at J to 2 bases, leaving 4 bases not matched to a gene. For the CDR3, the DNA is TGCAGCGTTGAAGAGGCCAGGGGGACCTACGAGCAGTACTTC. Encoded protein: CSVEEARGTYEQYF.

V is TRBV7-8 and J is TRBJ2-7; 11 nucleotides agree with TRBD2. CDR3 size: 15 residues. CDR1 is SGHVS and CDR2 is FQNEAQ in the germline V gene. The junction had 3 bases not matched to a gene; V was cut back by 5 bases and J by 0 bases. In DNA, the CDR3 is TGTGCCAGCAGCCAAACTAGCGGGAGCTCCTACGAGCAGTACTTC. It encodes CASSQTSGSSYEQYF.

The rearrangement joins TRBV7-9 to TRBJ2-3, with D tentatively TRBD2 (6 bases). The CDR3 sequence is 14 residues long. Trimming left V 5 bases short and J 6 bases short, with 15 bases between. Per the germline V gene, CDR1 is SEHNR and CDR2 is FQNEAQ (reference sequence). As DNA, the CDR3 is TGTGCCAGCAGCATGACTAGAGGTCCCGATACGCAGTATTTT. This translates into CASSMTRGPDTQYF.

The J gene is TRBJ2-1, the V gene TRBV27, with TRBD2 matching over 12 bases. The CDR3 covers 15 residues. The junction had 1 base not matched to a gene; V was cut back by 4 bases and J by 3 bases. CDR1 and CDR2 from the germline V gene are MNHEY and SMNVEV (reference sequence). The CDR3 DNA reads TGTGCCAGCAGTTCACTAGCGGGGGGCTACAATGAGCAGTTCTTC. Its protein product is CASSSLAGGYNEQFF.

The chain employs TRBV29-1 and TRBJ2-3, with D tentatively TRBD1 (6 bases). V shed 4 bases and J shed 3 bases, with 17 bases lying between them. From germline, CDR1 is SQVTM and CDR2 ANQGSEA. The CDR3 contains 15 residues. Written as DNA, the CDR3 is TGCAGCGTTGGGACAGCCCCCAGGAGGACAGATACGCAGTATTTT. Its protein is CSVGTAPRRTDTQYF.